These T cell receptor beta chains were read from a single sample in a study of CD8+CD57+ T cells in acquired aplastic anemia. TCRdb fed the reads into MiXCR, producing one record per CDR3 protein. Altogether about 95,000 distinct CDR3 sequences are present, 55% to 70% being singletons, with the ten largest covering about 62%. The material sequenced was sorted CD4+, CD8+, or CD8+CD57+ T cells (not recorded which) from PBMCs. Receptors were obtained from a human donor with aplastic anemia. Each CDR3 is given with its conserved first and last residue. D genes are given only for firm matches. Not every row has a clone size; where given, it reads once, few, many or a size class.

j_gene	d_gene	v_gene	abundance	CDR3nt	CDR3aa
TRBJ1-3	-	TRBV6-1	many	TGTGCCAGCAGGACACGGAGTATCTCTGGAAACACCATATATTTT	CASRTRSISGNTIYF
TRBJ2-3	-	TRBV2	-	TGTGCCAGCAGTGAGGGGGATTACACAGATACGCAGTATTTT	CASSEGDYTDTQYF
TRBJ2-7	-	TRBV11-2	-	TGTGCCAGCAGCCAAAGGGGGAGCAGCAGGTCCTACGAGCAGTACTTC	CASSQRGSSRSYEQYF
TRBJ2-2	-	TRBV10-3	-	TGTGCCATCAGTGAGTCGACTCCAGCGCTCAGAGGGACCGGGGAGCTGTTTTTT	CAISESTPALRGTGELFF
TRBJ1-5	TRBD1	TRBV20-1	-	TGCAGTGCTAGGGCCAGGACAGGGAGCAATCAGCCCCAGCATTTT	CSARARTGSNQPQHF
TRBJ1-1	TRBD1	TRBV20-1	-	TGCAGTGCTACTACAGGGGAAACTGAAGCTTTCTTT	CSATTGETEAFF
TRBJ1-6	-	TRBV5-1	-	TGCGCCAGCAGCTTGGTGGTCGGGACGGCCCTCCACTTT	CASSLVVGTALHF
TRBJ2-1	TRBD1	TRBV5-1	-	TGCGCCAGCAGCTTACCGGGACAGGGGCCTTTTGACAATGAGCAGTTCTTC	CASSLPGQGPFDNEQFF
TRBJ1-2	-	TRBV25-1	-	TGTGCCACCGTCAGAACAGGATCGGAGGGCTACACCTTC	CATVRTGSEGYTF
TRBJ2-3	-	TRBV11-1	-	TGTGCCAGCAGTCCCGGTGGAAGCAGCACAGATACGCAGTATTTT	CASSPGGSSTDTQYF
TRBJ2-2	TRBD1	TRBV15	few	TGTGCCACAAGAACCGGGACAGGGGACACCGGGGAGCTGTTTTTT	CATRTGTGDTGELFF
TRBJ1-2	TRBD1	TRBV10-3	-	TGTGCCATCAGTGAGGGCAGGGGGCTTCGAGCTAACTATGGCTACACCTTC	CAISEGRGLRANYGYTF
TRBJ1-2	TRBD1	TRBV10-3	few	TGTGCCATCAGCTGGACAGGGAAGGGGGGTGGCTACACCTTC	CAISWTGKGGGYTF
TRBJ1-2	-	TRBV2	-	TGTGCCAGCAGTGGGGTGGGTACCTATGGCTACACCTTC	CASSGVGTYGYTF
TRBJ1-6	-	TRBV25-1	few	TGTGCCAGCAGCGAAACGGGGGGCAGTTCACCCCTCCACTTT	CASSETGGSSPLHF
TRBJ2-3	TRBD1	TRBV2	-	TGTGCCAGCATATGGGGACAGGGCCCAGATACGCAGTATTTT	CASIWGQGPDTQYF
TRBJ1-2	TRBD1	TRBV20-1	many	TGCAGTGCTAGAGATAGGGACAGGGGGTTATACGGTGGCTACACCTTC	CSARDRDRGLYGGYTF
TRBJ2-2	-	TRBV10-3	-	TGTGCCATCAACACGGACGAGGATCCTACCGGGGAGCTGTTTTTT	CAINTDEDPTGELFF
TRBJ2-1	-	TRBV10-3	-	TGTGCCATCAAAGGGACTGGTTACAATGAGCAGTTCTTC	CAIKGTGYNEQFF
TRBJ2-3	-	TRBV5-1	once	TGCGCCAGCAGACCGCTTCGGACCACAGATACGCAGTATTTT	CASRPLRTTDTQYF
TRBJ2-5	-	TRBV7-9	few	TGTGCCAGCAGCTTAATGCAAGAGACCCAGTACTTC	CASSLMQETQYF
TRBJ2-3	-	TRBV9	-	TGTGCCAGCAGCGTAGCTCTCTGGGGGCGCACAGATACGCAGTATTTT	CASSVALWGRTDTQYF
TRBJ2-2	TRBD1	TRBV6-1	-	TGTGCCAGCAGCCTCCAGGGACAGGGGAACACCGGGGAGCTGTTTTTT	CASSLQGQGNTGELFF
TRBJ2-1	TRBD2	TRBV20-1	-	TGCAGCGCTAGAGAGTCGCGGGAGCCCCACAATGAGCAGTTCTTC	CSARESREPHNEQFF
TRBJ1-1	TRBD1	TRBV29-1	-	TGCAGCGTTGAGCACAACGCGGGACAGGGGGCTCGTACGGCTTTCTTT	CSVEHNAGQGARTAFF
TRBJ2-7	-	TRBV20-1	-	TGCAGTGCTTCTGCGGGACCGTTTTCCTACGAGCAGTACTTC	CSASAGPFSYEQYF
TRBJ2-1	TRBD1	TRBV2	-	TGTGCCAGCAGTATATGGGACAGGGGTTATGAGCAGTTCTTC	CASSIWDRGYEQFF
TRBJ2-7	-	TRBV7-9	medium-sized	TGTGCCAGCAGCTTACGAGGCGAGCAGTACTTC	CASSLRGEQYF